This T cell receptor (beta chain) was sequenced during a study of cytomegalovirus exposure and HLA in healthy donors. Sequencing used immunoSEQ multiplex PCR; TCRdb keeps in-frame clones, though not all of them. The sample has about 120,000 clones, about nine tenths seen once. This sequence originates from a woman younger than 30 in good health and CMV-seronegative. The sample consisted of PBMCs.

As DNA, the CDR3 is TGTGCCAGCAGTTTGGGCGTCCCCTACGAGCAGTACTTC. Protein: CASSLGVPYEQYF. The chain recombines TRBV27 with TRBJ2-7; no reliable D call. V lost 3 bases and J 2 bases, leaving 8 bases between the germline ends. Germline values: CDR1 MNHEY, CDR2 SMNVEV (reference sequence). CDR3 length equals 13 residues.